These 7 T cell receptor beta chains were all obtained from the same sample, sequenced in a study of CD8+CD57+ T cells in acquired aplastic anemia. Only patients with CD8+CD57+ cell expansion on flow cytometry were chosen for sequencing. The template used for profiling TCR beta VDJ and CDR3 was genomic DNA. TCRdb passed the reads through MiXCR, listing each CDR3 protein once. The sample consists of 200,000 to 250,000 distinct CDR3 sequences, under 50% of them appearing once. The sequenced sample consisted of sorted CD4+, CD8+, or CD8+CD57+ T cells (not recorded which) from PBMCs. The receptors shown here come from a human donor with aplastic anemia.

The chain uses TRBV29-1 and TRBJ2-2, with D perhaps TRBD1 (6 bases). Trimming shortened V by 6 bases and J by 3 bases, and 11 bases separated the two germline ends. The CDR3 is 13 amino acids. Germline V gene sequence: CDR1 SQVTM, CDR2 ANQGSEA. The CDR3 sequence is CSVRTVDTGELFF. In DNA, the CDR3 is TGCAGCGTCCGGACAGTCGACACCGGGGAGCTGTTTTTT.

At least ten counts were recorded for this clonotype. The CDR3 DNA sequence: TGTGCCAGCAGCCGGAACTCCGGGGGCGGAGAGACCCAGTACTTC. Its protein is CASSRNSGGGETQYF. The chain recombines TRBV11-3 with TRBJ2-5; D is tentatively TRBD1 or TRBD2 (6 bases each). Trimming cost V 5 bases and J 4 bases, with 17 bases left between them. Germline CDR1 reads SGHNT; CDR2 reads YENEEA. CDR3 length equals 15 residues.

This clonotype showed up just once. The chain joins TRBV19 to TRBJ2-5; the match to TRBD1 covers 11 bases. This CDR3 spans 15 amino acids. Germline V lookup: CDR1 LNHDA, CDR2 SQIVND (reference sequence). With 5 bases clipped from V and 5 bases from J, the junction kept 7 bases outside the gene matches. CDR3 protein: CASSSRTGGAETQYF. The DNA of the CDR3 is TGTGCCAGTAGTTCTCGGACAGGGGGCGCGGAGACCCAGTACTTC.

The chain combines TRBV6-6 with TRBJ2-3; TRBD1 is a possible D gene (5 bases). The germline V and J ends were trimmed by 7 bases and 5 bases, with 13 bases remaining between them. CDR1 is MNHNY and CDR2 is SVGAGI in the germline V gene (reference sequence). The CDR3 consists of 13 residues. CDR3: CASTRFGQDTQYF. The DNA for the CDR3 is TGTGCCAGCACCCGATTCGGACAAGATACGCAGTATTTT.

This chain joins TRBV9 and TRBJ2-1, with 8 bases lining up with TRBD2. The CDR3 has 15 amino acids. Germline-derived CDR1 and CDR2 are SGDLS and YYNGEE. V lost 3 bases to trimming and J lost 3 bases; unmatched junction nucleotides: 5. Here the CDR3 DNA reads TGTGCCAGCAGCGCGGGAGGGCCTAACTACAATGAGCAGTTCTTC. It codes for CASSAGGPNYNEQFF.

This clonotype was found a few times. One base away lies a much larger clone, so this may be a sequencing read error. V usage is TRBV6-6 and J usage is TRBJ1-4, with a possible D match to TRBD1 (5 bases). The CDR3 loop spans 15 amino acids. The germline CDR1 and CDR2 sequences are MNHNY and SVGAGI (reference sequence). The CDR3 coding sequence is TGTGCCAGCAGTTACTCTGGCAGGGCGGAAGAAAAACCGTTTTTT. It encodes CASSYSGRAEEKPFF.

This rearrangement joins TRBV5-4 to TRBJ1-6; 9 nucleotides match TRBD1. CDR3 size: 15 residues. Germline assignment: CDR1 SGHNT and CDR2 YYREEE (reference sequence). The J segment lost 7 bases and the V segment lost 0 bases, leaving 2 bases of the junction unmatched. CDR3 amino acids: CASSLGGQGNSPLHF. The CDR3 DNA reads TGTGCCAGCAGCTTGGGAGGACAGGGGAATTCACCCCTCCACTTT.